This T cell receptor (beta chain) was profiled in a study of CD8 T cells in Susac syndrome. This CDR3 region has 14 residues. CDR1 MNHEY and CDR2 SMNVEV come from the germline V gene (reference sequence). J was trimmed by 8 bases and V by 4 bases; bases with no gene match: 4. In the multiple sclerosis control group, patients were treatment-naive and had stable or active relapsing-remitting disease. The authors negatively isolated CD8+ and CD4+ T cells and FACS-enriched TEMRA cells. A quantity of roughly 0.5 to 1 ug RNA underwent reverse transcription using random hexamers. Multiplex PCR with immunoSEQ amplified the TCR beta CDR3 across 54 Vbeta and 13 Jbeta. TCRdb used MiXCR to reprocess the immunoSEQ multiplex PCR reads, holding one entry per CDR3 protein. Of over 150,000 distinct CDR3 sequences in the sample, roughly 92% were seen once.

The chain uses TRBV27 and TRBJ1-4, with 10 nucleotides matching TRBD1. The TCR originated in a human donor with multiple sclerosis. The sequenced material came from CD4+ T cells from PBMCs. CDR3 sequence (DNA): TGTGCCAGCAGTTCCTGGACAGGGGGGGAAAAACTGTTTTTT. Protein product: CASSSWTGGEKLFF. Drawing the rest from reference TRBV27 and TRBJ1-4, the complete variable domain is EAQVTQNPRYLITVTGKKLTVTCSQNMNHEYMSWYRQDPGLGLRQIYYSMNVEVTDKGDVPEGYKVSRKEKRNFPLILESPSPNQTSLYFCASSSWTGGEKLFFGSGTQLSVL.